This TCR beta chain was found in a study of CD8 T cells in ankylosing spondylitis. The germline gives CDR1 SGHAT, CDR2 FQNNGV. The CDR3 is 15 residues long. Trimming stripped 1 base from V and 6 bases from J, with 12 bases between. One entry per CDR3 protein results from TCRdb running MiXCR on the 5' RACE reads. The sample holds a few hundred thousand distinct CDR3 sequences, around 16% seen once. A few counts support this clonotype. Its specificity is not known. Points from the study as a whole: Reactive arthritis synovial fluid and blood previously showed some of these motif variants. Disease-linked clones reportedly showed significant enrichment in matched ankylosing spondylitis synovial fluid. Ankylosing spondylitis blood appeared to carry a characteristic TCR beta motif of fewer than 10 highly homologous variants. Clones linked to the disease showed a CD8+ phenotype. They occurred at relatively low frequencies in peripheral blood.

Sample: blood, either unsorted or a sorted T cell fraction (not recorded which). The chain employs TRBV11-2 and TRBJ2-2; D may be TRBD1 or TRBD2 (5 bases each). The receptor comes from a male donor with ankylosing spondylitis. The CDR3 DNA sequence: TGTGCCAGCAGCTTAGTGGGACCTAAGGCCGGGGAGCTGTTTTTT. Protein: CASSLVGPKAGELFF.